This T cell receptor (beta chain) was found in a study of CD8 T cells in cerebrospinal fluid in Alzheimer's disease (dated by TCRdb to 2018 to 2021). About the full investigation: The study assessed CSF T cell clonal expansion with two single-cell approaches: plate-based nested PCR sequencing and droplet-based sequencing. The droplet-based CSF comparison of patients and controls included 10 or so healthy controls (about 11,000 cells) and 10 or so patients with MCI or Alzheimer's disease (more than 10,000 cells). Whether clonally expanded T cells were present in cerebrospinal fluid from healthy elderly individuals and from patients with neurodegenerative disease was tested. The CSF gene-expression analysis, which included patients with Parkinson's disease, covered a total of approximately 22 samples.

The CDR3 goes from the cysteine to the phenylalanine over 17 residues. The nucleotide record is missing. From the germline V gene (reference sequence), CDR1 is SGHKS and CDR2 is YYEKEE. Frequency classes this clonotype as medium-sized (0.01 to 0.1%); no count is given. Its recognized antigen is unknown. Here is what the overall study found, with its caveats: When the data were pooled, 4 of 6 Alzheimer's patients but only 1 of 10 healthy subjects had a highly expanded clone, defined as one making up at least 3% of TCRs. The overall clonality comparison included only samples with detectable clones (approximately 11 healthy, 5 MCI, 5 AD, 6 PD). The authors cautioned that detecting EBV-specific TCRs in CSF does not establish a causal link between EBV and Alzheimer's disease. A higher percentage of TCRs was made up by the largest CSF clone in patients with MCI or Alzheimer's disease than in controls. The EBV-specific clones were neither the most highly expanded clones nor enriched among patients.

To prepare the library, 10x single-cell sequencing was applied. CSF cells were profiled with 10X Genomics single-cell V(D)J and 5' gene-expression libraries. An Illumina NextSeq550 was used to sequence CSF single-cell TCR libraries. As for the original processing: V(D)J reads were aligned to the vdj-GRCh38 alts ensemble 2.0.0 reference and were analysed with the Cell Ranger vdj pipeline. Clonotypes were defined as cell barcodes sharing the same set of productive CDR3 nucleotide sequences. To link clonality with transcriptional profiles, clonotype information was incorporated into Seurat v3.0 gene-expression metadata. Any CSF cell with more than 1,800 genes, more than 7,500 UMIs or more than 10% mitochondrial reads was excluded. CDR3-beta sequences were compared against VDJdb to identify TCRs with known antigen specificity. Network analysis of clone sharing used the R package qgraph and included only TCRs with complete alpha and beta chains. TCRdb reprocessed the public reads and reports one entry per CDR3 protein sequence, without DNA. Here the V and J calls rest on TCRdb's processing, not on the authors' analysis. The sample table gives about 1,500 distinct CDR3 sequences. The ten largest clonotypes hold approximately 10% of the sample.

Every participant was in good physical condition and had no acute infectious disease. Live CSF cells for droplet-based sequencing were sorted with a live/dead marker. CSF was obtained by lumbar puncture, and immune cells were pelleted by centrifugation at 300g. CSF samples were checked for red blood cells, and any sample contaminated with blood was excluded. CSF cells were cryopreserved in freezing medium, frozen overnight at -80 degrees C, and subsequently stored in liquid nitrogen. Before analysis, CSF samples were kept in storage for less than six months. The chain employs TRBV5-5 and TRBJ2-1; absent DNA, TCRdb's TRBD1 call cannot be checked. Sequencing was done on a sample of cerebrospinal fluid. This clonotype was obtained from a human donor in good health. The CDR3 protein: CASRRRGWTGAINEQFF.